The sequence of this T cell receptor (beta chain) was determined in a study of cytomegalovirus exposure and HLA in healthy donors. PCR amplification relied on 60 Vbeta primers (plus 13 Jbeta primers). Sequenced by immunoSEQ multiplex PCR; TCRdb stores in-frame clones only, minus some. The table shows roughly 170,000 clones, with approximately 80% occurring only once. This clone is a singleton in its sample. Its antigen is currently unknown. Study-level findings and limits: In a later analysis, 16,951 TCR beta sequences were associated with HLA alleles at 0.05 false discovery rate.

At sampling all donors were nominally healthy, likely with unrecorded immune exposures. V dropped 5 bases and J dropped 4; count of bases not matched to a gene: 9. The CDR3 sequence is 15 residues long. Germline V lookup: CDR1 SEHNR, CDR2 FQNEAQ (reference sequence). The TCR originated in a woman between 18 and 30 years old in good health and CMV-seronegative. V usage is TRBV7-9 and J usage is TRBJ1-1, with 8 bases lining up with TRBD1. The sequenced sample was PBMCs. DNA for the CDR3: TGTGCCAGCAGCCTAAGACAGGGGCTCTCCACTGAAGCTTTCTTT. Amino acid sequence: CASSLRQGLSTEAFF.